The count of the clone carrying this TCR beta chain is one. What it binds is unknown. The method was immunoSEQ multiplex PCR; TCRdb's version includes in-frame clones alone and lacks a portion of them. There are approximately 89,000 clones in the sample; about 91% occur only once, and approximately 5.2% lies in the top ten. V was pared by 3 bases and J by 5 bases, with 13 bases between. Germline values: CDR1 LGHNA, CDR2 YSLEER. This CDR3 region has 14 residues. This record comes from a study of T cell responses to AZD1222 COVID-19 vaccine. The study's findings and limits: Clonal diversity was possibly underestimated, and the donors were mostly white British, with more females.

Sequenced here: peripheral blood, sampled on day 0 of AZD1222 vaccination. This sequence joins TRBV4-3 and TRBJ1-1; D call uncertain. This clonotype originated in an adult in good health. CDR3 amino acids: CASSQQMLRTEAFF. As DNA, the CDR3 is TGCGCCAGCAGCCAGCAGATGCTGCGGACTGAAGCTTTCTTT.